The 7 T cell receptor beta chains presented below share a single source sample, sequenced in a study of Tregs in tolerant kidney transplant recipients. Assay: immunoSEQ multiplex PCR; the TCRdb copy retains only in-frame clones and omits some. The sample holds about 11,000 clones. Recipients received nonmyeloablative bone marrow transplants from related graft donors, with transient mixed chimerism. Sequencing used CD8+ T cells from blood (PBMCs), obtained 24 months after the transplant. All receptors derive from a human patient who received a combined kidney and bone marrow transplant. Some T cells may trace back to the graft donor.

As concerns this clone: Sequencing ends 3 residues short of the CDR3 end; the germline J gene provides the rest. The chain carries TRBV10-3 and TRBJ2-7; D might be TRBD1 (6 bases). This CDR3 is built from 15 residues. The V end lost 4 bases, the J end lost 0 bases, and 13 bases lay between the germline ends. Germline V CDR1 and CDR2: ENHRY, SYGVKD. The DNA read from the CDR3 is TGTGCCATCAGTGGGACAGTGCCGAGCTCCTACGAG. Translating gives CAISGTVPSSYE. The whole CDR3 protein reads CAISGTVPSSYEQYF.

To note about this clone: The CDR3 end lies 3 residues beyond the end of the read and is filled in from the germline J gene. The chain combines TRBV7-9 with TRBJ1-4; D gene ambiguous. V lost 5 bases, J lost 2 bases, and 12 bases lay in between. CDR3 length: 15 residues. Looked up from germline, CDR1 is SEHNR and CDR2 is FQNEAQ (reference sequence). CDR3 DNA (partial): TGTGCCAGCAGCCGAGGGTGGGCCACTAATGAAAAA. Residues: CASSRGWATNEK. Given in full, the CDR3 is CASSRGWATNEKLFF.

Note on this clone: The missing CDR3 end, 3 residues past where the read stops, is filled in from the germline J gene. This rearrangement joins TRBV20-1 to TRBJ2-7; 12 positions agree with TRBD2. Germline CDR1 reads DFQATT; CDR2 reads SNEGSKA (reference sequence). There are 14 residues in the CDR3. V was pared by 5 bases and J by 3 bases, with 5 bases of the junction left unmatched. The CDR3 DNA, read in part, is TGCAGTGCTCCGGGACTAGCGGGCTTCTACGAG. This encodes CSAPGLAGFYE. The full CDR3 protein reads CSAPGLAGFYEQYF.

On this clone itself: The CDR3 is cut off 3 residues early in the read; its end comes from the germline J gene. This sequence joins TRBV20-1 and TRBJ2-7, with D maybe TRBD1 (5 bases). The CDR3 spans 14 residues. The germline V and J ends were trimmed by 5 bases and 0 bases, with 14 bases remaining between them. Germline CDR1 DFQATT, CDR2 SNEGSKA (reference sequence). Incomplete CDR3 DNA: TGCAGTGCTGACTTACAGGATTCCTCCTACGAG. This translates into CSADLQDSSYE. From start to end, the CDR3 is CSADLQDSSYEQYF.

As concerns this clone: The read ends 3 residues shy of where the CDR3 ends; the end is completed using the germline J gene. The gene calls are TRBV5-6 and TRBJ1-4; D is undetermined. CDR3 size: 14 residues. Germline V gene lookup returns CDR1 SGHDT and CDR2 YYEEEE. V lost 0 bases and J 7 bases, leaving 10 bases between the germline ends. CDR3: CASSLGQEGEKLFF. CDR3 DNA, as far as it was read: TGTGCCAGCAGCTTGGGGCAGGAGGGTGAAAAA.

For this clone: The observed sequence ends 3 residues before the CDR3 terminus, with the missing tail filled in from the germline J gene. The chain employs TRBV10-3 and TRBJ2-3; 7 bases fit TRBD1. After removal of 6 bases from V and 6 bases from J, the junction contained 6 bases not matched to a gene. The germline V gene has CDR1 ENHRY and CDR2 SYGVKD. This CDR3 has 13 residues. The CDR3: CAIRPPQGDTQYF. The covered CDR3 bases are TGTGCCATCAGGCCTCCACAGGGGGATACG.

Of note for this clone: The read ends 3 residues before the CDR3 terminus; that terminus is restored from the germline J gene. The V gene is TRBV11-2, the J gene TRBJ2-4, with a possible D match to TRBD1 (6 bases). The germline V and J ends were trimmed by 5 bases and 3 bases, with 14 bases remaining between them. The CDR3 runs to 15 residues. Germline loops: CDR1 SGHAT, CDR2 FQNNGV. CDR3 amino acids: CASSPPRDNKNIQYF. CDR3 DNA (partial): TGTGCCAGCAGCCCCCCCCGGGACAACAAAAACATT.